Listed below are T cell receptor beta chains from one sample, sequenced in a study of CD8 T cells in Susac syndrome. From the immunoSEQ multiplex PCR reads, TCRdb called clonotypes with MiXCR, one entry per CDR3 protein. The data show 150,000 or so distinct CDR3 sequences, with 95% seen just once and 0.13% to 0.15% held by the top ten. The sequenced sample consisted of CD4+ T cells from PBMCs. These receptors all stem from a human donor with Susac syndrome. Each CDR3 is given with its conserved first and last residue. The order of the fields is D gene, V gene, J gene, clone size, CDR3 protein, CDR3 DNA. The D gene is left open where the match is weak. Rows give clone size only sometimes, using once, few, many, or a class for an expanded clone.

d_call: -
v_call: TRBV28
j_call: TRBJ2-7
clone_size: -
cdr3_aa: CASSLISRVPYEQYF
cdr3_nt: TGTGCCAGCAGTTTAATCAGCAGGGTGCCCTACGAGCAGTACTTC

d_call: -
v_call: TRBV30
j_call: TRBJ1-5
clone_size: -
cdr3_aa: CAWSGALNQPQHF
cdr3_nt: TGTGCCTGGAGCGGGGCCCTTAATCAGCCCCAGCATTTT

d_call: -
v_call: TRBV3-1
j_call: TRBJ1-6
clone_size: -
cdr3_aa: CASSQGVGNSPLHF
cdr3_nt: TGTGCCAGCAGCCAAGGGGTAGGGAATTCACCCCTCCACTTT

d_call: -
v_call: TRBV20-1
j_call: TRBJ1-1
clone_size: -
cdr3_aa: CSARDFQGQGSTEAFF
cdr3_nt: TGCAGTGCTAGAGATTTTCAGGGGCAGGGGTCCACTGAAGCTTTCTTT

d_call: -
v_call: TRBV20-1
j_call: TRBJ1-2
clone_size: -
cdr3_aa: CSADRQSNNYGYTF
cdr3_nt: TGCAGTGCGGACAGACAGTCTAATAACTATGGCTACACCTTC

d_call: -
v_call: TRBV27
j_call: TRBJ2-1
clone_size: -
cdr3_aa: CASSRRRTDNEQFF
cdr3_nt: TGTGCCAGCAGCCGGAGACGAACAGACAATGAGCAGTTCTTC

d_call: -
v_call: TRBV6-6
j_call: TRBJ1-5
clone_size: -
cdr3_aa: CASQGRGQPQHF
cdr3_nt: TGTGCCAGTCAGGGCAGGGGCCAGCCCCAGCATTTT

d_call: -
v_call: TRBV24-1
j_call: TRBJ2-7
clone_size: -
cdr3_aa: CATSDPRTTGEQYF
cdr3_nt: TGTGCCACCAGTGACCCTAGGACAACGGGGGAGCAGTACTTC

d_call: -
v_call: TRBV20-1
j_call: TRBJ2-1
clone_size: once
cdr3_aa: CSASAGAYNEQFF
cdr3_nt: TGCAGTGCTAGCGCTGGAGCCTACAATGAGCAGTTCTTC

d_call: -
v_call: TRBV12-3/TRBV12-4
j_call: TRBJ2-4
clone_size: once
cdr3_aa: CASSPFLGLAKNIQYF
cdr3_nt: TGTGCCAGCAGCCCCTTCCTGGGGCTCGCCAAAAACATTCAGTACTTC

d_call: TRBD2
v_call: TRBV12-3/TRBV12-4
j_call: TRBJ2-1
clone_size: -
cdr3_aa: CASSDNSGRRYNEQFF
cdr3_nt: TGTGCCAGCAGCGATAATAGCGGGAGGAGGTACAATGAGCAGTTCTTC

d_call: -
v_call: TRBV4-2
j_call: TRBJ1-4
clone_size: -
cdr3_aa: CASSQDLVGDEKLFF
cdr3_nt: TGTGCCAGCAGCCAAGATCTCGTAGGGGATGAAAAACTGTTTTTT

d_call: TRBD2
v_call: TRBV20-1
j_call: TRBJ2-7
clone_size: once
cdr3_aa: CSARVYGHSGSSYEQYF
cdr3_nt: TGCAGTGCTAGAGTCTATGGCCACAGCGGGAGTTCCTACGAGCAGTACTTC

d_call: -
v_call: TRBV7-2
j_call: TRBJ2-1
clone_size: -
cdr3_aa: CASSLGREPYNEQFF
cdr3_nt: TGTGCCAGCAGCTTAGGACGGGAACCCTACAATGAGCAGTTCTTC

d_call: -
v_call: TRBV9
j_call: TRBJ2-5
clone_size: -
cdr3_aa: CASSLQGYRGETQYF
cdr3_nt: TGTGCCAGCAGCCTACAGGGCTATCGCGGAGAGACCCAGTACTTC

d_call: -
v_call: TRBV12-3/TRBV12-4
j_call: TRBJ1-1
clone_size: -
cdr3_aa: CASTPSGGAGRAFF
cdr3_nt: TGTGCCAGCACCCCCTCAGGAGGGGCGGGACGAGCTTTCTTT

d_call: TRBD1
v_call: TRBV9
j_call: TRBJ2-5
clone_size: -
cdr3_aa: CASSPQGFFEETQYF
cdr3_nt: TGTGCCAGCAGTCCACAGGGGTTTTTTGAAGAGACCCAGTACTTC

d_call: -
v_call: TRBV5-1
j_call: TRBJ2-2
clone_size: -
cdr3_aa: CASSSGAGNTGELFF
cdr3_nt: TGCGCCAGCAGCTCGGGGGCAGGGAACACCGGGGAGCTGTTTTTT

d_call: TRBD1
v_call: TRBV3-1
j_call: TRBJ2-4
clone_size: -
cdr3_aa: CASSRDRVDIQYF
cdr3_nt: TGTGCCAGCAGTCGTGACAGGGTAGACATTCAGTACTTC

d_call: TRBD2
v_call: TRBV10-3
j_call: TRBJ2-1
clone_size: -
cdr3_aa: CAIRSGTSGSNEQFF
cdr3_nt: TGTGCCATCAGGTCCGGGACTAGCGGTTCCAATGAGCAGTTCTTC

d_call: TRBD1
v_call: TRBV3-1
j_call: TRBJ2-7
clone_size: -
cdr3_aa: CASSNRQGATEQYF
cdr3_nt: TGTGCCAGCAGCAACAGACAGGGGGCTACGGAGCAGTACTTC

d_call: TRBD1
v_call: TRBV19
j_call: TRBJ1-1
clone_size: -
cdr3_aa: CASSQTGQGAEAFF
cdr3_nt: TGTGCCAGTAGTCAAACGGGACAGGGGGCTGAAGCTTTCTTT

d_call: -
v_call: TRBV9
j_call: TRBJ1-2
clone_size: -
cdr3_aa: CASRKGGGKNGYTF
cdr3_nt: TGTGCCAGCCGAAAAGGGGGGGGGAAGAATGGCTACACCTTC

d_call: TRBD1
v_call: TRBV7-9
j_call: TRBJ1-1
clone_size: -
cdr3_aa: CASPLSGQGPEAFF
cdr3_nt: TGTGCCAGCCCCCTATCCGGACAGGGGCCCGAAGCTTTCTTT

d_call: -
v_call: TRBV7-9
j_call: TRBJ2-7
clone_size: -
cdr3_aa: CASSPITTTYEQYF
cdr3_nt: TGTGCCAGCAGCCCAATAACCACGACCTACGAGCAGTACTTC